Listed here is a single TCR beta chain. Its antigen is currently unknown. Libraries were prepared by immunoSEQ multiplex PCR; TCRdb keeps only in-frame clonotypes and omits some of them. The sample consists of 84,000 or so clones, roughly 89% of them appearing once. V shed 4 bases and J shed 0 bases, with 7 bases lying between them. The CDR3 has 14 amino acids. Per germline, CDR1 LGHNA and CDR2 YNFKEQ. The sample is drawn from a study of T cell responses to AZD1222 COVID-19 vaccine. Findings of the study overall: Most donors were white British, females outnumbered males, and clonal diversity was possibly underestimated. Vaccine-related CD4 TCRs covered spike, predominating at 160-218 and 743-854.

This receptor was obtained from an adult in good health. The gene calls are TRBV4-2 and TRBJ1-5, with D possibly being TRBD1 (6 bases). The specimen was peripheral blood, collected on day 0 of MenACWY control vaccination. CDR3 protein: CASSPDSSNQPQHF. CDR3 in DNA: TGTGCCAGCAGCCCGGACAGTAGCAATCAGCCCCAGCATTTT.